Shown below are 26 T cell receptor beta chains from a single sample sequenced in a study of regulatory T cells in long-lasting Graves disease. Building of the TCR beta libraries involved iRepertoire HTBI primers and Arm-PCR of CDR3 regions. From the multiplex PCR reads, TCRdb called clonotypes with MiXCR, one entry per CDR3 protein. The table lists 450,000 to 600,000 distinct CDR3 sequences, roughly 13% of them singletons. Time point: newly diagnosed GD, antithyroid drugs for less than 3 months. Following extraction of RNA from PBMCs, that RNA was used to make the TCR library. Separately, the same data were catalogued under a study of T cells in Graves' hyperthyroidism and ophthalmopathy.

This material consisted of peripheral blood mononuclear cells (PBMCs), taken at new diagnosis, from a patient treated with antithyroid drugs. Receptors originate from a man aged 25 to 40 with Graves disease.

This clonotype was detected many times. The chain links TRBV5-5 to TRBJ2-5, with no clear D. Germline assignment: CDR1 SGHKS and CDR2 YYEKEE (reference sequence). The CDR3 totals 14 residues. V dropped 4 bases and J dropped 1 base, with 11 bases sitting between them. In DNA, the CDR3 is TGTGCCAGCAGCCTCGGTACTCCCCAAGAGACCCAGTACTTC. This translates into CASSLGTPQETQYF.

Written as DNA, the CDR3 is TGCGCCAGCAGATCAATACAGGGCCTCGGGGAAAAACTGTTTTTT. Translating gives CASRSIQGLGEKLFF. The V call is TRBV4-1, the J call TRBJ1-4; maybe TRBD1 (6 bases). The CDR3 totals 15 residues. V gave up 6 bases and J gave up 8 bases, with 19 bases separating them. Germline values: CDR1 MGHRA, CDR2 YSYEKL.

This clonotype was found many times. The CDR3, as DNA: TGTGCCTGGGGACAGGGGGCAAAGACCCAGTACTTC. Its translation is CAWGQGAKTQYF. The chain has TRBV30 and TRBJ2-5; TRBD1 matches at 11 bases. CDR3 size: 12 residues. CDR1 GTSNPN and CDR2 SVGIG come from the germline V gene (reference sequence). V lost 5 bases, J lost 6 bases, and 2 bases stayed unmatched.

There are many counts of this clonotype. In DNA form, the CDR3 reads TGCGCCCGGACTAGCGGGAATAGGGGGTCCTACGAGCAGTACTTC. Protein sequence: CARTSGNRGSYEQYF. V is TRBV10-1 and J is TRBJ2-7; 12 nucleotides agree with TRBD2. CDR1 WNHNN and CDR2 SYGVQD come from the germline V gene (reference sequence). CDR3 length: 15 residues. The trim removed 11 bases at V and 1 base at J, leaving 9 bases unmatched.

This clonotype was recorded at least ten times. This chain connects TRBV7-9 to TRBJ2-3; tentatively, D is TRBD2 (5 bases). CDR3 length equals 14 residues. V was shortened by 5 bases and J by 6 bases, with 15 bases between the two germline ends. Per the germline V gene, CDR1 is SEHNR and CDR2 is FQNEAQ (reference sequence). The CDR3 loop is CASSPYRESDTQYF. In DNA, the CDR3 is TGTGCCAGCAGCCCGTATCGGGAATCGGATACGCAGTATTTT.

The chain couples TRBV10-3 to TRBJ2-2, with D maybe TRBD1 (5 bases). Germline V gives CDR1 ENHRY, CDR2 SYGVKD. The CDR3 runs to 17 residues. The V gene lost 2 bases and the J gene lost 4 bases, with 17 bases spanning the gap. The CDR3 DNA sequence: TGTGCCATCAGTGAGGCATCCCTAGGGGTGGGCACCGGGGAGCTGTTTTTT. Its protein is CAISEASLGVGTGELFF.

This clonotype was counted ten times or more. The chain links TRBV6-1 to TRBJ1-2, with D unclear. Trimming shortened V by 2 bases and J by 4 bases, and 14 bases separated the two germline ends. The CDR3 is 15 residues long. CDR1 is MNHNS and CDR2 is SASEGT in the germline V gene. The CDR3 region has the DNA TGTGCCAGCAGTGAATCAGGTGCGTCCCTCTATGGCTACACCTTC. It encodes CASSESGASLYGYTF.

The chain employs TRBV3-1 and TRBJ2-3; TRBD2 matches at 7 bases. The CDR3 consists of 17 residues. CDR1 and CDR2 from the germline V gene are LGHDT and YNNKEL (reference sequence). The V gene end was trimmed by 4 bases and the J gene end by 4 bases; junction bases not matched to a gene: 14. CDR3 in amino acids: CASSRRGDLRWADTQYF. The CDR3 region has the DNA TGTGCCAGCAGCCGCCGGGGGGACCTAAGGTGGGCAGATACGCAGTATTTT.

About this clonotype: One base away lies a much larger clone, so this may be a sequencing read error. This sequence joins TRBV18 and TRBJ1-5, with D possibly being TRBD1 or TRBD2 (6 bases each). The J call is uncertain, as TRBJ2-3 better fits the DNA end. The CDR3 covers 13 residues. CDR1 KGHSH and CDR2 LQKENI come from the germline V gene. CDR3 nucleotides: TGTGCCAGCTCGAAGGAGGGGGATCAGCCCCAGTATTTT. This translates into CASSKEGDQPQYF.

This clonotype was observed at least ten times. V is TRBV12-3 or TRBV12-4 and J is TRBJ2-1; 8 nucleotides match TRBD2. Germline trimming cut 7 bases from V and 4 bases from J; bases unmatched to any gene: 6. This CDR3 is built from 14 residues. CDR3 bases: TGTGCCAGCATTGACGGGGGGGGTTACAATGAGCAGTTCTTC. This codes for CASIDGGGYNEQFF.

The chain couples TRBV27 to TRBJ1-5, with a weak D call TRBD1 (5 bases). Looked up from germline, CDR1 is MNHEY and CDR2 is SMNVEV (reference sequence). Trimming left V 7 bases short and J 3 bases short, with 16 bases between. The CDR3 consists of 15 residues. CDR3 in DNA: TGTGCCAGCAACCCCGAGGGGCAGTTCAATCAGCCCCAGCATTTT. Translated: CASNPEGQFNQPQHF.

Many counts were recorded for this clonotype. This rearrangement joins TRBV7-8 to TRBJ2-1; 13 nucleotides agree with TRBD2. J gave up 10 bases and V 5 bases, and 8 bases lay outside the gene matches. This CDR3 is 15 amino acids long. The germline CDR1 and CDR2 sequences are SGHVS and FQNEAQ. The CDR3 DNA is TGTGCCAGCAGCCCCGGGACTAGCGGGACCCGGGAGCAGTTCTTC. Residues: CASSPGTSGTREQFF. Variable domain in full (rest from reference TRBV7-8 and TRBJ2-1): GAGVSQSPRYKVAKRGQDVALRCDPISGHVSLFWYQQALGQGPEFLTYFQNEAQLDKSGLPSDRFFAERPEGSVSTLKIQRTQQEDSAVYLCASSPGTSGTREQFFGPGTRLTVL.

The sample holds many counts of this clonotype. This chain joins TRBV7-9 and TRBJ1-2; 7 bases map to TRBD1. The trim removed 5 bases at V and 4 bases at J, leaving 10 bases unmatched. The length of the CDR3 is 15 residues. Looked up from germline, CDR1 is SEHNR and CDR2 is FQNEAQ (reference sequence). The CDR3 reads CASSPNLGTVYGYTF. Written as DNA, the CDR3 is TGTGCCAGCAGCCCAAATCTCGGGACAGTCTATGGCTACACCTTC.

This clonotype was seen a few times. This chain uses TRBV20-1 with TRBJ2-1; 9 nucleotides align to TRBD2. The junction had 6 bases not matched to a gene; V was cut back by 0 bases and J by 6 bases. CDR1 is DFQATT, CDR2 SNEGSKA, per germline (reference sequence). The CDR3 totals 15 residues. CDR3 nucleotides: TGCAGTGCTAGAGATGCAAGGACTAGCGCCAATGAGCAGTTCTTC. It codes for CSARDARTSANEQFF.

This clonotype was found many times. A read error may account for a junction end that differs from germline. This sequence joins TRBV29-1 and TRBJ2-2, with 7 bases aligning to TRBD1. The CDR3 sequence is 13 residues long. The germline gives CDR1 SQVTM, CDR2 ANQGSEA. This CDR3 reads CSFEKQGSGELFF. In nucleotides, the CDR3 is TGCAGCTTTGAAAAACAGGGGTCCGGGGAGCTGTTTTTT.

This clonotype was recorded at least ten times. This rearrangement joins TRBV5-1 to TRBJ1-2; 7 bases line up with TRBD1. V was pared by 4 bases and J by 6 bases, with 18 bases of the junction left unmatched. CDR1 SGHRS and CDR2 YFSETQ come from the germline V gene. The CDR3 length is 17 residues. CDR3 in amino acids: CASSPGGRQGGGNGYTF. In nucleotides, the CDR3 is TGCGCCAGCAGCCCTGGAGGTCGGCAGGGGGGAGGAAATGGCTACACCTTC.

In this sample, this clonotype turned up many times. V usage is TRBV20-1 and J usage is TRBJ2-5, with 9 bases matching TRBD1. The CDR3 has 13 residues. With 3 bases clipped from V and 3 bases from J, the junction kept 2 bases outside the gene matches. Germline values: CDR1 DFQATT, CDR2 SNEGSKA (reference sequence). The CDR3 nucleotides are TGCAGTGCTAGGGACAGGGGTAAAGAGACCCAGTACTTC. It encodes CSARDRGKETQYF.

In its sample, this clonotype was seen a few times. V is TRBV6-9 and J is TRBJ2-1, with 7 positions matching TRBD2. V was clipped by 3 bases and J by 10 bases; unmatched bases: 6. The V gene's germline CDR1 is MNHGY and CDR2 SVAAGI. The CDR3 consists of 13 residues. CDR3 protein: CASSYRLAGEQFF. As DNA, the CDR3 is TGTGCCAGCAGTTACAGACTAGCCGGCGAGCAGTTCTTC.

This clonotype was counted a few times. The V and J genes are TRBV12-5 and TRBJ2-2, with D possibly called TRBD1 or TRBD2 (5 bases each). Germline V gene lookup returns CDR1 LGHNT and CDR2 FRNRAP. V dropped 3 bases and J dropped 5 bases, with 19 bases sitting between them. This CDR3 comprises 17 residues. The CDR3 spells CASGFSLAGAETGELFF. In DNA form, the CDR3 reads TGTGCTAGTGGTTTCTCCCTTGCCGGGGCGGAGACCGGGGAGCTGTTTTTT. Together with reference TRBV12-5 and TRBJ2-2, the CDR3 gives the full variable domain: DARVTQTPRHKVTEMGQEVTMRCQPILGHNTVFWYRQTMMQGLELLAYFRNRAPLDDSGMPKDRFSAEMPDATLATLKIQPSEPRDSAVYFCASGFSLAGAETGELFFGEGSRLTVL.

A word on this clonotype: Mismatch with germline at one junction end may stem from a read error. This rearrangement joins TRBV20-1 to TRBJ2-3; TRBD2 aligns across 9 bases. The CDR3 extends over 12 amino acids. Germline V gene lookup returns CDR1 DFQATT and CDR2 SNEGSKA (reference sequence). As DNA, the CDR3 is TGCAGTACGACTAGCGGCCCAAATACGCTGTATTTT. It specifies CSTTSGPNTLYF.

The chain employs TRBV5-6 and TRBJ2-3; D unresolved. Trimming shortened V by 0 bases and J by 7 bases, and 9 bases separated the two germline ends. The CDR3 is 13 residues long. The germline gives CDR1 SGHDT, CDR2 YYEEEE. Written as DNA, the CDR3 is TGTGCCAGCAGCTTGGGAGGTTCCTATACGCAGTATTTT. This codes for CASSLGGSYTQYF. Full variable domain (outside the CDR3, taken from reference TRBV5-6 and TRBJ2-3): DAGVTQSPTHLIKTRGQQVTLRCSPKSGHDTVSWYQQALGQGPQFIFQYYEEEERQRGNFPDRFSGHQFPNYSSELNVNALLLGDSALYLCASSLGGSYTQYFGPGTRLTVL.

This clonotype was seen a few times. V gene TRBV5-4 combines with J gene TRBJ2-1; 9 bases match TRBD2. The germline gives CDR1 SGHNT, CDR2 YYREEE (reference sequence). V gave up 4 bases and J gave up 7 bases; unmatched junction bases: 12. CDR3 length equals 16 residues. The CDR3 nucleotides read TGTGCCAGCAGCACCCAGCGGGCGGGAGGGATAAATGAGCAGTTCTTC. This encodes CASSTQRAGGINEQFF.

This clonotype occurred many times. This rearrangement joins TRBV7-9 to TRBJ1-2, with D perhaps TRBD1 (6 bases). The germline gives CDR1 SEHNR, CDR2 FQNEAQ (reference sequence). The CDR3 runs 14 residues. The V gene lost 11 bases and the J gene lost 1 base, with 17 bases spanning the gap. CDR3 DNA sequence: TGTGCCGGCAACCCACAAGGGGGTAACTATGGCTACACCTTC. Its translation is CAGNPQGGNYGYTF.

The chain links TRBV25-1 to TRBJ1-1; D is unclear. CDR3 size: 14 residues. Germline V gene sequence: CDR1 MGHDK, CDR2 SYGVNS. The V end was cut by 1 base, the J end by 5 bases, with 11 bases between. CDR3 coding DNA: TGTGCCAGCAGTGAATCCCACGGGTGGACTGAAGCTTTCTTT. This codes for CASSESHGWTEAFF.

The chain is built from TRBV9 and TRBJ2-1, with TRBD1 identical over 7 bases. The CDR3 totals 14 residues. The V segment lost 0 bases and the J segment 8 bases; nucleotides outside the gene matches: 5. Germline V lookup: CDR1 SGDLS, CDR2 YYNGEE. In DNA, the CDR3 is TGTGCCAGCAGCGTAGTGGCAGGGGGTCATGAGCAGTTCTTC. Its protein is CASSVVAGGHEQFF.

The CDR3 nucleotides are TGCGCCAGCAGTGAACCGGGACTAGCGGGAGTTGGCACAGATACGCAGTATTTT. Protein: CASSEPGLAGVGTDTQYF. V usage is TRBV10-2 and J usage is TRBJ2-3; 14 positions match TRBD2. The CDR3 is 18 amino acids. CDR1 is WSHSY and CDR2 is SAAADI in the germline V gene. V gave up 3 bases and J gave up 1 base; unmatched junction bases: 6.